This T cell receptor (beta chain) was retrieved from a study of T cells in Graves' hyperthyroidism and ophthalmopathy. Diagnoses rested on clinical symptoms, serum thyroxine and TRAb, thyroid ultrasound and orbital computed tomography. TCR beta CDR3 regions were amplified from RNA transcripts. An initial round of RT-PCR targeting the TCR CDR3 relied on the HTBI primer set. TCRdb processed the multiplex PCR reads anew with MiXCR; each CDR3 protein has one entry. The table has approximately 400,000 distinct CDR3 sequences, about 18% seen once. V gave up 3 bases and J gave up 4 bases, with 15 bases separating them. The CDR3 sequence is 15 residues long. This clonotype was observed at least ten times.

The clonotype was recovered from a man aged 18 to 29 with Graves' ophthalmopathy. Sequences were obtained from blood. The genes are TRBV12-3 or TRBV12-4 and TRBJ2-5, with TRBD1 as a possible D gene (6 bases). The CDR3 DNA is TGTGCCAGCAGTTTTAATGCAGGGGCGGGAGAGACCCAGTACTTC. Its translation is CASSFNAGAGETQYF.